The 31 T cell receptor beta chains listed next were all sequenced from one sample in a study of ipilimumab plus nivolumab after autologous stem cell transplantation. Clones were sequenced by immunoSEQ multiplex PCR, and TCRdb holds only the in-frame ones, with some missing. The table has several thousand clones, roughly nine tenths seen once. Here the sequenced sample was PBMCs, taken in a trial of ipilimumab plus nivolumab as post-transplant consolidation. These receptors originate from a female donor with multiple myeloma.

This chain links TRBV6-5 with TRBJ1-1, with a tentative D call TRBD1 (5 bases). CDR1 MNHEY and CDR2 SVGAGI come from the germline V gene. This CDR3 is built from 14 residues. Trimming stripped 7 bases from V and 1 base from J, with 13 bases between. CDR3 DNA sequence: TGTGCCAGCAAAAGCAGGGTAGCGAACACTGAAGCTTTCTTT. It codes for CASKSRVANTEAFF.

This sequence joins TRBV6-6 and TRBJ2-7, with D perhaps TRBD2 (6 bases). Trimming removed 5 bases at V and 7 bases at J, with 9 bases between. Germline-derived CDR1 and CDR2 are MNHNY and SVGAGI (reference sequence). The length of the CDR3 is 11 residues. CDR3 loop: CASSGGVEQYF. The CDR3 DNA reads TGTGCCAGCAGTGGAGGGGTTGAGCAGTACTTC.

This CDR3 is CASRNRVPGANVLTF. DNA for the CDR3: TGTGCCAGCAGGAACAGGGTTCCGGGGGCCAACGTCCTGACTTTC. The chain links TRBV6-5 to TRBJ2-6, with D possibly being TRBD1 (6 bases). The CDR3 extends over 15 amino acids. From germline, CDR1 is MNHEY and CDR2 SVGAGI. V shed 6 bases and J shed 4 bases, with 13 bases lying between them.

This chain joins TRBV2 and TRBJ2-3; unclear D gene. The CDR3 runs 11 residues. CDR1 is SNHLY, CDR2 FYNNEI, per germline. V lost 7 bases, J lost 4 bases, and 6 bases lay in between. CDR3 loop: CASNIADTQYF. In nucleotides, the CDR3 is TGTGCCAGCAATATTGCAGATACGCAGTATTTT.

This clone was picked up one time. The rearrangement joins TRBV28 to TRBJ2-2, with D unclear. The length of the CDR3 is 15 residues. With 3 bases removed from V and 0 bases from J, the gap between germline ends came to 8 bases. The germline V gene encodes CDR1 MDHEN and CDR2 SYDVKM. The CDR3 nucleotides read TGTGCCAGCAGTTTTGCAGTTACGAACACCGGGGAGCTGTTTTTT. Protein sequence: CASSFAVTNTGELFF. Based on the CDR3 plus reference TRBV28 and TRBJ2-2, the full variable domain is DVKVTQSSRYLVKRTGEKVFLECVQDMDHENMFWYRQDPGLGLRLIYFSYDVKMKEKGDIPEGYSVSREKKERFSLILESASTNQTSMYLCASSFAVTNTGELFFGEGSRLTVL.

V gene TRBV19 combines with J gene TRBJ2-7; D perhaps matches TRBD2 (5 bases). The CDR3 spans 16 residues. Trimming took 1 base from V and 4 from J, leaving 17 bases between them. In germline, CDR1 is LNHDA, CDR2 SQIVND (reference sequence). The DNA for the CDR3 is TGTGCCAGTAGTATAGTTGGCGGGCCGCTGTCTTACGAGCAGTACTTC. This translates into CASSIVGGPLSYEQYF. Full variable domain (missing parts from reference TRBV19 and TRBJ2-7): DGGITQSPKYLFRKEGQNVTLSCEQNLNHDAMYWYRQDPGQGLRLIYYSQIVNDFQKGDIAEGYSVSREKKESFPLTVTSAQKNPTAFYLCASSIVGGPLSYEQYFGPGTRLTVT.

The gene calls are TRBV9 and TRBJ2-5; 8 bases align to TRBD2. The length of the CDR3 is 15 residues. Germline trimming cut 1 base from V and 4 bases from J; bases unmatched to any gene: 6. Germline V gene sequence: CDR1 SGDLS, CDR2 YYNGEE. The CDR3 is CASSVTGGTRETQYF. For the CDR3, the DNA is TGTGCCAGCAGCGTAACGGGAGGGACGCGAGAGACCCAGTACTTC.

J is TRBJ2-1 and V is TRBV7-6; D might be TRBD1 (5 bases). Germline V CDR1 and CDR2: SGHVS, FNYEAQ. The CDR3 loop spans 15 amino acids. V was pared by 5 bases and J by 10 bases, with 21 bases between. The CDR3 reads CASSPRPLGAQEQFF. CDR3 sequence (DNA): TGTGCCAGCAGCCCTCGTCCCTTAGGGGCCCAAGAGCAGTTCTTC.

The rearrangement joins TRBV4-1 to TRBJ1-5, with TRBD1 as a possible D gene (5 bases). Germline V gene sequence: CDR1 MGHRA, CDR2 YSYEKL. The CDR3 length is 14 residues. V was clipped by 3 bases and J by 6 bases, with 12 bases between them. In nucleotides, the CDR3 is TGCGCCAGCAGCCAGGACATGGCCGGTCAGCCCCAGCATTTT. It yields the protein CASSQDMAGQPQHF.

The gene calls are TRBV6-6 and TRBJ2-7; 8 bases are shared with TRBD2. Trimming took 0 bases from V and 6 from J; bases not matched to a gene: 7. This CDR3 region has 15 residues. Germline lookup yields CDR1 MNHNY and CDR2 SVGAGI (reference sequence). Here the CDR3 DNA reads TGTGCCAGCAGTTACTCCGGGGGGGGAGCCGTCGAGCAGTACTTC. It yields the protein CASSYSGGGAVEQYF.

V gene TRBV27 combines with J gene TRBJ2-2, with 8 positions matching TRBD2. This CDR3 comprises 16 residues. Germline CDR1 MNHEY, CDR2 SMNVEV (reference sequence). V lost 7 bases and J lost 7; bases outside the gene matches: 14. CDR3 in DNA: TGTGCCAGCAAAACCCTCGGGACTAGGATAGGCGGGGAGCTGTTTTTT. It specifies CASKTLGTRIGGELFF.

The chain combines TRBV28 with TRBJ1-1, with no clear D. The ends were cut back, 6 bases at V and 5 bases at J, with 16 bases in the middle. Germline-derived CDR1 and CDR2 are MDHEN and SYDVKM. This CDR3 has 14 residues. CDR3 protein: CASRPIFPGTEAFF. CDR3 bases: TGTGCCAGCAGACCTATTTTCCCGGGGACTGAAGCTTTCTTT.

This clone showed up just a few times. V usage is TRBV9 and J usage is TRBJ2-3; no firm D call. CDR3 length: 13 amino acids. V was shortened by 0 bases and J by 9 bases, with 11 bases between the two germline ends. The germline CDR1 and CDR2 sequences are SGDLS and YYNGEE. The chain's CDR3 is CASSVGAARTQYF. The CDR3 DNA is TGTGCCAGCAGCGTAGGGGCCGCGCGAACGCAGTATTTT.

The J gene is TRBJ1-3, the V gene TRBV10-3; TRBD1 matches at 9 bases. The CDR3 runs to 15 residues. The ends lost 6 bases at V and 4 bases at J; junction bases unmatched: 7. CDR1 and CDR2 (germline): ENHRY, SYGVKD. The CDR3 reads CAISIQGAVGNTIYF. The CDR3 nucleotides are TGTGCCATCAGCATACAGGGGGCGGTCGGAAACACCATATATTTT.

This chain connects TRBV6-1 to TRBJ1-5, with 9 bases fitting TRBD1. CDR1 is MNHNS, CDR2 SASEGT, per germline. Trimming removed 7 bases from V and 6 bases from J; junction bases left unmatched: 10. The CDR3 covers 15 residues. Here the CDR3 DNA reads TGTGCCAGCAACAGCGGGACAGGGTGGTCTCAGCCCCAGCATTTT. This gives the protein CASNSGTGWSQPQHF.

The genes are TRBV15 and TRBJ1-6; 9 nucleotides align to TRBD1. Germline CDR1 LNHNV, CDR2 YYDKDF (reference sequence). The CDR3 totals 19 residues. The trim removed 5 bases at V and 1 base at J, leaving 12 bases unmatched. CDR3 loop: CATSQRRDRASSYNSPLHF. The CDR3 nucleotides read TGTGCCACCAGCCAGAGGAGGGACAGGGCTTCGTCCTATAATTCACCCCTCCACTTT.

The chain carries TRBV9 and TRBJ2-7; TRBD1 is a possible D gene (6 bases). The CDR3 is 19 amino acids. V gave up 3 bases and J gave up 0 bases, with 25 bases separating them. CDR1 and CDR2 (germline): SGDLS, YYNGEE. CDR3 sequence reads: CASSDRTDNMPTTSYEQYF. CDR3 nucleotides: TGTGCCAGCAGCGATCGGACAGATAATATGCCAACCACCTCCTACGAGCAGTACTTC.

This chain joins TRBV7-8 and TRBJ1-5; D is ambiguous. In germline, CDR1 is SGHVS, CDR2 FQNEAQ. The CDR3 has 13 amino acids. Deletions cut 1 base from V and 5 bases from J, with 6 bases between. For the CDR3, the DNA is TGTGCCAGCAGCTTAGGGGGAGATCAGCCCCAGCATTTT. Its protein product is CASSLGGDQPQHF.

The CDR3 DNA reads TGTGCCAGCAGTGCGGGCCCCTATAATTCACCCCTCCACTTT. This sequence encodes CASSAGPYNSPLHF. The rearrangement joins TRBV6-1 to TRBJ1-6; D gene unclear. The V and J ends lost 4 bases and 2 bases respectively, with 6 bases between them. The CDR3 sequence is 14 residues long. CDR1 is MNHNS, CDR2 SASEGT, per germline.

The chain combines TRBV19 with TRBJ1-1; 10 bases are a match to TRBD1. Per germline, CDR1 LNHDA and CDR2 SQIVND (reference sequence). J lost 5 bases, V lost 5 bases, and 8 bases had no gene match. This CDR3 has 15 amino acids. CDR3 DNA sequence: TGTGCCAGTAGTCCCCGACAGGGGGCGAGTACTGAAGCTTTCTTT. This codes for CASSPRQGASTEAFF.

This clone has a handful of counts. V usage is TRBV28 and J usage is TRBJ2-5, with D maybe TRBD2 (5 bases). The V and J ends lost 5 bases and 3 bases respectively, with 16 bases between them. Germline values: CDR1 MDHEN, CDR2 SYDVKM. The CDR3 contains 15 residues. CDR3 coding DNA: TGTGCCAGCAGTAGGGTAAGACGGGAAAAAGAGACCCAGTACTTC. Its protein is CASSRVRREKETQYF.

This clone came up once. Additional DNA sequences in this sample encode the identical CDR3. The CDR3 sequence is CAWSRNTEAFF. The CDR3 DNA is TGTGCCTGGAGTAGGAACACTGAAGCTTTCTTT. The V and J genes are TRBV30 and TRBJ1-1; D is unresolved. CDR3 size: 11 residues. Germline CDR1 is GTSNPN and CDR2 is SVGIG (reference sequence). V lost 2 bases, J lost 1 base, and 2 bases lay in between.

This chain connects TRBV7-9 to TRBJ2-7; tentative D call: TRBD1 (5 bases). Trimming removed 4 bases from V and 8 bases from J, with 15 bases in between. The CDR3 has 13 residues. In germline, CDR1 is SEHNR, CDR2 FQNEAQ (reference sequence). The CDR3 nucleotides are TGTGCCAGCAGCTCGCGACAGCATTCCCAGCAGTACTTC. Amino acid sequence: CASSSRQHSQQYF.

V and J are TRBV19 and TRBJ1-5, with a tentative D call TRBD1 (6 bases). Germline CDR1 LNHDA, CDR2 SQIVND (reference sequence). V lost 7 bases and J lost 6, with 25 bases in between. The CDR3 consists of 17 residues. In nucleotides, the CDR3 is TGTGCCAGTAATGGTATGACAACAGGGCAACTTAGTCAGCCCCAGCATTTT. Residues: CASNGMTTGQLSQPQHF.

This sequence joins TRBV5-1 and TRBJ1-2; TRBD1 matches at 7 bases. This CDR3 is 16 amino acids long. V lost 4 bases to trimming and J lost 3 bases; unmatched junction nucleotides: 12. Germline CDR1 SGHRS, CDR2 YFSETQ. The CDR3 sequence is CASSGRSGGNDYGYTF. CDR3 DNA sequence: TGCGCCAGCAGCGGCCGATCAGGGGGTAATGACTATGGCTACACCTTC.

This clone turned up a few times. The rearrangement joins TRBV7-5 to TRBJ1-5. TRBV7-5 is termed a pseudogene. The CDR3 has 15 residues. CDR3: CARSLGMGRGQPQHF. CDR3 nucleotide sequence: TGTGCCAGAAGCTTAGGTATGGGGAGAGGGCAGCCCCAGCATTTT.

CDR3 bases: TGTGCCAGCTCACCAAATATAGACAGGGGAGGGCAGCCCCAGCATTTT. Protein sequence: CASSPNIDRGGQPQHF. V usage is TRBV18 and J usage is TRBJ1-5; 8 nucleotides agree with TRBD1. The CDR3 runs to 16 residues. Germline loops: CDR1 KGHSH, CDR2 LQKENI. V shed 2 bases and J 7 bases; nucleotides not matched to a gene: 10.

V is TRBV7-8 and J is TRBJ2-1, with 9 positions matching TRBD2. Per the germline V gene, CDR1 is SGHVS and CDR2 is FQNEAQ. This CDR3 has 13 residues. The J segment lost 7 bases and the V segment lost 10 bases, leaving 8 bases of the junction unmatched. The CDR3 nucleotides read TGTGCCACTTCTAGCGGGGTAGGGAATGAGCAGTTCTTC. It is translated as CATSSGVGNEQFF. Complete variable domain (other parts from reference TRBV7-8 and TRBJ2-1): GAGVSQSPRYKVAKRGQDVALRCDPISGHVSLFWYQQALGQGPEFLTYFQNEAQLDKSGLPSDRFFAERPEGSVSTLKIQRTQQEDSAVYLCATSSGVGNEQFFGPGTRLTVL.

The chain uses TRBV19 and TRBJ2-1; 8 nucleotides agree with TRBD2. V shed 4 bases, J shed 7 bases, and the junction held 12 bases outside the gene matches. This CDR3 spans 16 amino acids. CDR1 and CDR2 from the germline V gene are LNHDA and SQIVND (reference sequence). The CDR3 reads CASSNQMAGGRNEQFF. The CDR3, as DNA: TGTGCCAGTAGTAACCAAATGGCGGGAGGTAGGAATGAGCAGTTCTTC.

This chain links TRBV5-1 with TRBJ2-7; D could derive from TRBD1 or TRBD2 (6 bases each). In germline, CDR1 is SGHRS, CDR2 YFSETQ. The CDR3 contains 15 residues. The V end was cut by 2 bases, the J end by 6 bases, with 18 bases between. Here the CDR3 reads CASSLGGTAGSEQYF. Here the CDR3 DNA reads TGCGCCAGCAGCTTAGGGGGGACCGCGGGTTCCGAGCAGTACTTC.

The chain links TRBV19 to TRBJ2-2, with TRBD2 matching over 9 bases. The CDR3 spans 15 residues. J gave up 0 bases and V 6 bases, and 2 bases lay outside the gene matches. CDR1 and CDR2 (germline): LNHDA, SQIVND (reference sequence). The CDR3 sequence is CASSRTSANTGELFF. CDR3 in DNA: TGTGCCAGTAGCCGGACTAGCGCGAACACCGGGGAGCTGTTTTTT.